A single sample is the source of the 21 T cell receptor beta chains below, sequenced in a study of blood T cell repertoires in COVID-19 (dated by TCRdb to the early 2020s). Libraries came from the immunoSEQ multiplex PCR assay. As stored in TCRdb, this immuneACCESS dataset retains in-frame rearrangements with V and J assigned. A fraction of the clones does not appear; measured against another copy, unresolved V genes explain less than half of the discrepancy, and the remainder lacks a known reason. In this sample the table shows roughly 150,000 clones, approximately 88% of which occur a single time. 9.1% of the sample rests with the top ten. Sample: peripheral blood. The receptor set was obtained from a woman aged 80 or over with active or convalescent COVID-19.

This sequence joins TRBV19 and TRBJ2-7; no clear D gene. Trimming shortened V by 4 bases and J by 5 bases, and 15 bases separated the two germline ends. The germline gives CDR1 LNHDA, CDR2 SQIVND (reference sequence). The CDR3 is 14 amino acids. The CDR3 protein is CASSSQAVPNEQYF. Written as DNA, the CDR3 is TGTGCCAGTAGTAGCCAGGCCGTCCCTAACGAGCAGTACTTC.

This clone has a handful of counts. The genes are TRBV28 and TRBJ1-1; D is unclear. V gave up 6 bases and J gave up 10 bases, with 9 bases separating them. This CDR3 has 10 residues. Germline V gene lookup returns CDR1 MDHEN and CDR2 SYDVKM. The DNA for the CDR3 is TGTGCCAGCAGCCCGCGAGGAGCTTTCTTT. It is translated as CASSPRGAFF.

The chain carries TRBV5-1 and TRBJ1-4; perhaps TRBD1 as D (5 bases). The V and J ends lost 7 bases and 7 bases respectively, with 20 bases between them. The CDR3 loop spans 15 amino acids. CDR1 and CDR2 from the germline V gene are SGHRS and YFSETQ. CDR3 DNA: TGCGCCAGCTCTCCGGAGGAGGGGCGGGCTGAAAAACTGTTTTTT. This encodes CASSPEEGRAEKLFF.

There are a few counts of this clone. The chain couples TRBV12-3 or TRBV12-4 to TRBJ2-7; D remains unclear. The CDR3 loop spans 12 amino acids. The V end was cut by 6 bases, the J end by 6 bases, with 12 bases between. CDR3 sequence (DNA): TGTGCCAGCAGCCCCTCGAACTCCGAGCAGTACTTC. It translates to CASSPSNSEQYF.

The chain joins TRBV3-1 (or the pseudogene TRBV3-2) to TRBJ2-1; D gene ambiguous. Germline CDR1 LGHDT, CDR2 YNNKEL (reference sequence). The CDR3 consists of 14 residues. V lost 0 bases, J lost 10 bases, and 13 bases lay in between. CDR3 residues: CASSQDYALTEQFF. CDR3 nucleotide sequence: TGTGCCAGCAGCCAAGATTACGCCCTAACCGAGCAGTTCTTC.

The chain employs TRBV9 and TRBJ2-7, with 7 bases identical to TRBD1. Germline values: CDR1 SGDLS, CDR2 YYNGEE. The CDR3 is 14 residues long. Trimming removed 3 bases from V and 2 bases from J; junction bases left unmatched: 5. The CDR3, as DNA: TGTGCCAGCAGCGAAGGACAGGAGGCCTACGAGCAGTACTTC. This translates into CASSEGQEAYEQYF.

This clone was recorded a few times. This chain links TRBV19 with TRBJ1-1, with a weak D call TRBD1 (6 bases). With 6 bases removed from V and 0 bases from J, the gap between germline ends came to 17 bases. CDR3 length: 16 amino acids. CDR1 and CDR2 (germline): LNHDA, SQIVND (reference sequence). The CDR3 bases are TGTGCCAGTAGGGACAGCGGCCTTAGAATGAACACTGAAGCTTTCTTT. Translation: CASRDSGLRMNTEAFF. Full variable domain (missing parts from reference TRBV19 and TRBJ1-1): DGGITQSPKYLFRKEGQNVTLSCEQNLNHDAMYWYRQDPGQGLRLIYYSQIVNDFQKGDIAEGYSVSREKKESFPLTVTSAQKNPTAFYLCASRDSGLRMNTEAFFGQGTRLTVV.

The CDR3 region has the DNA TGTGCCAGCAGTTCCAGCGAGAACTATGGCTACACCTTC. Its protein is CASSSSENYGYTF. This rearrangement joins TRBV6-6 to TRBJ1-2; no clear D gene. Germline V CDR1 and CDR2: MNHNY, SVGAGI (reference sequence). The CDR3 length is 13 residues. V was trimmed by 4 bases and J by 2 bases, leaving 8 bases between them.

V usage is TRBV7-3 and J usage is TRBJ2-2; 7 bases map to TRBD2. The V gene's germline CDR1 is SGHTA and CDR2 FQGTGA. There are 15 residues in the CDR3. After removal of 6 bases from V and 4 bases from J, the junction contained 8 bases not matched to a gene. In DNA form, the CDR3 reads TGTGCCAGCAGTTTCCGGGGAGGGTTCACCGGGGAGCTGTTTTTT. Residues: CASSFRGGFTGELFF.

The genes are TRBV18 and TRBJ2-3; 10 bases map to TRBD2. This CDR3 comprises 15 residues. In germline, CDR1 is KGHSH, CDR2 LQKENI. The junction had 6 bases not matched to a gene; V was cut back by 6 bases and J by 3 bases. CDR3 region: CASSSSGGATDTQYF. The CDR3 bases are TGTGCCAGCTCGTCAAGCGGGGGGGCGACAGATACGCAGTATTTT.

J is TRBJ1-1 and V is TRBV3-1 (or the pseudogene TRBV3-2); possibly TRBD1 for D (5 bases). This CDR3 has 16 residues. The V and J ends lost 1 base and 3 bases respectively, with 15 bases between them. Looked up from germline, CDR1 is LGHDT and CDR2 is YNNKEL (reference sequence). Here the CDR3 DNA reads TGTGCCAGCAGCCAAGGTGGGGTCAGGGCCTACACTGAAGCTTTCTTT. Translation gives CASSQGGVRAYTEAFF.

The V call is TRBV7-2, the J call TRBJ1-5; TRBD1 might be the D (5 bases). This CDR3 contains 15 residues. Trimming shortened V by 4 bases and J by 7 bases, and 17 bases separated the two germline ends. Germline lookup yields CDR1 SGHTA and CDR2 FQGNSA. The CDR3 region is CASSSEGGARQPQHF. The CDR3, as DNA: TGTGCCAGCAGCTCAGAGGGCGGGGCAAGGCAGCCCCAGCATTTT.

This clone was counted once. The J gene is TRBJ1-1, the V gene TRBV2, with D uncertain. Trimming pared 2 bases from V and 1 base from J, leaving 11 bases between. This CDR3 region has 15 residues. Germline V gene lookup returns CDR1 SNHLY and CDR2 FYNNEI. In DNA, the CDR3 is TGTGCCAGCAGTGAAAGGGAGATAACGAACACTGAAGCTTTCTTT. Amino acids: CASSEREITNTEAFF.

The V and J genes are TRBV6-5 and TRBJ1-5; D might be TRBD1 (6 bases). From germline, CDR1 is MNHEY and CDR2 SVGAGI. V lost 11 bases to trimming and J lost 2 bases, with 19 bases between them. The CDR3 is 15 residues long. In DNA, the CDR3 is TGTGCCGGCAAAGGGGGGGGCGCAGGCAATCAGCCCCAGCATTTT. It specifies CAGKGGGAGNQPQHF.

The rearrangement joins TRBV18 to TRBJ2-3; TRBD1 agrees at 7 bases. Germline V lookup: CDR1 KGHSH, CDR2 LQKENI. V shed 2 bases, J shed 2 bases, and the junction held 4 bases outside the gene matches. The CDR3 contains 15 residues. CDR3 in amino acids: CASSPGDRDTDTQYF. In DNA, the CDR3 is TGTGCCAGCTCACCAGGAGACAGGGACACAGATACGCAGTATTTT. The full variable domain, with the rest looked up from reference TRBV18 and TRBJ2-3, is NAGVMQNPRHLVRRRGQEARLRCSPMKGHSHVYWYRQLPEEGLKFMVYLQKENIIDESGMPKERFSAEFPKEGPSILRIQQVVRGDSAAYFCASSPGDRDTDTQYFGPGTRLTVL.

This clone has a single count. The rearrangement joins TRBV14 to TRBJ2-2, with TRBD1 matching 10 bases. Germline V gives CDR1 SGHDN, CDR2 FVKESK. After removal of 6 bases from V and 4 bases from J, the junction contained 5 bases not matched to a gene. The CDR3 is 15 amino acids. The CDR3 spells CASRRRTGGTGELFF. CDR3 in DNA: TGTGCCAGCAGGAGGAGGACAGGGGGCACCGGGGAGCTGTTTTTT.

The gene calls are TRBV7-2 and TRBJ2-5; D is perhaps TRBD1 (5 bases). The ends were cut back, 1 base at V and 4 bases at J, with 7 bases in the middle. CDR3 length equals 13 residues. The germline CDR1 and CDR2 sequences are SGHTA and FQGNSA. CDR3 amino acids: CASSLVQAETQYF. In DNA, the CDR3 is TGTGCCAGCAGCTTAGTACAGGCAGAGACCCAGTACTTC.

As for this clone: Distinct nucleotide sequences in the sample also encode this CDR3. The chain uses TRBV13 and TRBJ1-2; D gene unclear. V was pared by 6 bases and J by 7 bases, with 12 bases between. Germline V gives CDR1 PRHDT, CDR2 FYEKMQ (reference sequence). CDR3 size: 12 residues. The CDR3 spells CASSLTRGGYTF. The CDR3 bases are TGTGCCAGCAGTCTAACCCGGGGTGGCTACACCTTC.

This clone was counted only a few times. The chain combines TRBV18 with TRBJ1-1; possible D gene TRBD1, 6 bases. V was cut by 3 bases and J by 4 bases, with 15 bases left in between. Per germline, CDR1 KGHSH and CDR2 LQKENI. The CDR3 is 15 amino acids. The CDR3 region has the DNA TGTGCCAGCTCACCTTTTCAGGGGTTATCCACTGAAGCTTTCTTT. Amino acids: CASSPFQGLSTEAFF.

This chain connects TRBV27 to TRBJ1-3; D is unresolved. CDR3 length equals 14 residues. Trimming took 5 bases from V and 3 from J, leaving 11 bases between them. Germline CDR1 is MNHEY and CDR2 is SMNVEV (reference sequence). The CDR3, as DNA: TGTGCCAGCAGTCCCCTCCGTTATGGAAACACCATATATTTT. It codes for CASSPLRYGNTIYF.

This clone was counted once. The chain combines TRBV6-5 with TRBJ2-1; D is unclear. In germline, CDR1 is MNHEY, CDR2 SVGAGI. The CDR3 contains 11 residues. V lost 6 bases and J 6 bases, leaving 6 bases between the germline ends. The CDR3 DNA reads TGTGCCAGCAGCATTAGCAATGAGCAGTTCTTC. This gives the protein CASSISNEQFF.